Following are 13 T cell receptor beta chains from one sample sequenced in a study of shared clonotypes between healthy human individuals (TCRdb year 2020). CD8 naive samples consisted of CD45RO-negative cells that were positively selected for CCR7, yielding a CD45RA+CCR7+ population without TemRA cells. Library preparation used the immunoSEQ multiplex PCR assay. The source is immuneACCESS, and TCRdb retained only in-frame sequences with V and J called. Part of the clones is not carried over; for the studies checked, unresolved V genes explain less than half of this, and the remainder is unexplained. A total of 550,000 to 750,000 clones appear in this sample, under 95% of them only once. The ten largest clones take up approximately 22% of the sample. Source material: naive CD8+ T cells sorted from blood. The cell subset or site label, as the study defines it: CD45RA+CCR7+. Receptor source: a man aged 30-40 years in good health.

This clone was seen more than once but under ten times. V is TRBV19 and J is TRBJ2-7; maybe TRBD2 (5 bases). Per germline, CDR1 LNHDA and CDR2 SQIVND (reference sequence). The CDR3 spans 16 residues. Deletions cut 1 base from V and 2 bases from J, with 15 bases between. Written as DNA, the CDR3 is TGTGCCAGTAGTATAGTGGCGGGCCCGCCCGCCTACGAGCAGTACTTC. Translation: CASSIVAGPPAYEQYF.

In its sample, this clone was seen a few times. The rearrangement links TRBV7-4 to TRBJ1-5; D unresolved. This CDR3 has 19 residues. Trimming took off 1 base at V and 3 bases at J, with 22 bases between the two ends. Per germline, CDR1 SGHVT and CDR2 SQSDAQ. The CDR3 protein is CASSLVPGLISIANQPQHF. DNA of the CDR3: TGTGCCAGCAGCTTAGTGCCGGGTCTTATTTCCATTGCCAATCAGCCCCAGCATTTT.

This rearrangement joins TRBV7-9 to TRBJ2-7, with no clear D. The CDR3 loop spans 15 amino acids. Trimming took off 2 bases at V and 4 bases at J, with 15 bases between the two ends. CDR1 and CDR2 from the germline V gene are SEHNR and FQNEAQ (reference sequence). CDR3 amino acids: CASSLLMGFRYEQYF. For the CDR3, the DNA is TGTGCCAGCAGCTTATTAATGGGGTTTCGGTACGAGCAGTACTTC. The full variable domain, completed using reference TRBV7-9 and TRBJ2-7, is DTGVSQNPRHKITKRGQNVTFRCDPISEHNRLYWYRQTLGQGPEFLTYFQNEAQLEKSRLLSDRFSAERPKGSFSTLEIQRTEQGDSAMYLCASSLLMGFRYEQYFGPGTRLTVT.

The rearrangement uses TRBV21-1 and TRBJ2-7; TRBD2, the table's D call, was not compared with the DNA. TRBV21-1 is classified as a pseudogene. This CDR3 is built from 16 residues. CDR3 DNA sequence: TGTGCCAGCAGCAAATCCCAACTAGCGCAACTCTACGAGCAGTACTTC. It specifies CASSKSQLAQLYEQYF.

The chain carries TRBV27 and TRBJ2-1; 14 nucleotides align to TRBD2. J gave up 9 bases and V 10 bases, and 14 bases lay outside the gene matches. Germline-derived CDR1 and CDR2 are MNHEY and SMNVEV (reference sequence). CDR3 length: 16 residues. The CDR3 protein is CATYPLGLAGVGEQFF. The CDR3 coding sequence is TGTGCCACCTACCCCCTGGGACTAGCGGGAGTGGGTGAGCAGTTCTTC.

This chain links TRBV6-5 with TRBJ1-2, with D possibly TRBD1 on 5 matching bases. The CDR3 runs to 12 residues. Germline V lookup: CDR1 MNHEY, CDR2 SVGAGI. Trimming removed 5 bases at V and 8 bases at J, with 12 bases between. The CDR3 protein is CASSATRVGYTF. In DNA form, the CDR3 reads TGTGCCAGCAGTGCCACCAGGGTAGGCTACACCTTC.

The chain carries TRBV28 and TRBJ2-7; D uncertain. This CDR3 has 13 amino acids. V was cut by 10 bases and J by 3 bases, with 16 bases left in between. Per the germline V gene, CDR1 is MDHEN and CDR2 is SYDVKM. The CDR3 protein is CAMPSSSGYEQYF. In DNA, the CDR3 is TGTGCCATGCCAAGCAGCTCGGGCTACGAGCAGTACTTC.

The V gene is TRBV11-2, the J gene TRBJ2-3; TRBD2 aligns across 7 bases. The CDR3 covers 18 residues. Unmatched junction bases numbered 18, after V lost 6 bases and J lost 3 bases. Looked up from germline, CDR1 is SGHAT and CDR2 is FQNNGV. The CDR3 DNA follows: TGTGCCAGCAGTGCCACGGGAGGTAGTAGGAGAGAGACAGATACGCAGTATTTT. As protein: CASSATGGSRRETDTQYF.

The chain links TRBV27 to TRBJ2-7; no clear D gene. Germline-derived CDR1 and CDR2 are MNHEY and SMNVEV (reference sequence). The length of the CDR3 is 13 residues. V was clipped by 2 bases and J by 4 bases, with 9 bases between them. This CDR3 is CASSLMRSYEQYF. Here the CDR3 DNA reads TGTGCCAGCAGTTTAATGAGATCATACGAGCAGTACTTC.

The CDR3 here is CASSYSTDSAIAGYTF. In DNA form, the CDR3 reads TGTGCCAGCAGTTACTCGACGGACAGTGCCATCGCTGGCTACACCTTC. The chain carries TRBV6-5 and TRBJ1-2; weak D call: TRBD1 (6 bases). Germline V gene lookup returns CDR1 MNHEY and CDR2 SVGAGI. This CDR3 has 16 amino acids. The ends were cut back, 0 bases at V and 7 bases at J, with 18 bases in the middle.

The rearrangement uses TRBV5-4 and TRBJ2-2, with TRBD2 matching over 10 bases. The CDR3 covers 17 residues. Germline V gives CDR1 SGHNT, CDR2 YYREEE (reference sequence). V shed 4 bases, J shed 1 base, and the junction held 7 bases outside the gene matches. Written as DNA, the CDR3 is TGTGCCAGCAGCGAACCGGGACTAGCGAAGAACACCGGGGAGCTGTTTTTT. Its protein is CASSEPGLAKNTGELFF. The variable domain in full, completed from reference TRBV5-4 and TRBJ2-2, reads ETGVTQSPTHLIKTRGQQVTLRCSSQSGHNTVSWYQQALGQGPQFIFQYYREEENGRGNFPPRFSGLQFPNYSSELNVNALELDDSALYLCASSEPGLAKNTGELFFGEGSRLTVL.

This rearrangement joins TRBV29-1 to TRBJ2-2, with D unresolved. The CDR3 loop spans 14 amino acids. The germline gives CDR1 SQVTM, CDR2 ANQGSEA. Trimming took off 3 bases at V and 5 bases at J, with 13 bases between the two ends. The CDR3 coding sequence is TGCAGCGTTGACACCGGGTTAAGGACCGGGGAGCTGTTTTTT. Protein sequence: CSVDTGLRTGELFF.

The genes are TRBV28 and TRBJ1-2; no firm D call. The CDR3 consists of 15 residues. Between the trimmed V and J ends, which lost 5 bases and 4 bases, there was a span of 17 bases. Looked up from germline, CDR1 is MDHEN and CDR2 is SYDVKM. The CDR3 DNA is TGTGCCAGCAGTCGGACCGATGAATTGTTCTATGGCTACACCTTC. Translated, it gives CASSRTDELFYGYTF.